This T cell receptor beta chain was retrieved from a study of blood T cell repertoires in COVID-19. In the study overall: The United States, Italy and Spain were the sources of the acute and convalescent COVID-19 samples. PBMCs, B-cell-depleted T cells, or T cells were the source of the cDNA or gDNA that made up the material.

Recruited during active infection, patients (from Seattle) were subsequently followed longitudinally. The data were produced by immunoSEQ multiplex PCR, yet TCRdb's version contains in-frame clones alone and is incomplete. The data contain approximately 120,000 clones, 90% to 95% of them singletons. Per the germline V gene, CDR1 is MNHEY and CDR2 is SMNVEV (reference sequence). J was trimmed by 6 bases and V by 6 bases; bases with no gene match: 9. The CDR3 runs 16 residues. Source material: peripheral blood. This chain joins TRBV27 and TRBJ2-2, with TRBD1 identical over 11 bases. The TCR sequence derives from a man in his fifties with COVID-19, enrolled during active disease. CDR3 in DNA: TGTGCCAGCAGGACCGGACAGGGGGCGGTCGCCGGGGAGCTGTTTTTT. As protein: CASRTGQGAVAGELFF.